This T cell receptor (beta chain) is drawn from a study of T cell changes during pregnancy in multiple sclerosis. Clones were read by immunoSEQ multiplex PCR, and TCRdb kept only the in-frame ones, dropping some. This repertoire shows around 33,000 clones, around 87% found once; its top ten account for just over 0.55%. The receptor's source is a female donor in good health, enrolled as a control in a pregnancy study. This specimen consisted of CD4+ T cells from peripheral blood mononuclear cells, obtained in the third trimester of pregnancy.

This CDR3 is CASSLVSGNTIYF. In nucleotides, the CDR3 is TGTGCCAGCAGCTTAGTTTCAGGAAACACCATATATTTT. The chain couples TRBV7-8 to TRBJ1-3; unclear D gene. With 1 base removed from V and 4 bases from J, the gap between germline ends came to 5 bases. Per germline, CDR1 SGHVS and CDR2 FQNEAQ. This CDR3 region has 13 residues.